This note documents a single TCR beta chain sequence. These data are taken from a study of shared clonotypes between healthy human individuals. Looked up from germline, CDR1 is MNHEY and CDR2 is SMNVEV (reference sequence). There are 15 residues in the CDR3. Deletions cut 0 bases from V and 1 base from J, with 9 bases between. Clones were read by immunoSEQ multiplex PCR, and TCRdb kept only the in-frame ones, dropping some. The sample yields around 1.1 million clones, about 80% seen once. Sequencing input: memory CD4+ T cells from PBMCs. Subset defined: CD45RA-negative fraction. The rearrangement uses TRBV27 and TRBJ1-1; D is uncertain. This TCR was sampled from a man aged 18 to 30 in good health. Some clones in this sample may be carry-over from other donors' samples. The CDR3 protein is CASSLSVVRNTEAFF. The CDR3 bases are TGTGCCAGCAGTTTATCGGTTGTTCGGAACACTGAAGCTTTCTTT.